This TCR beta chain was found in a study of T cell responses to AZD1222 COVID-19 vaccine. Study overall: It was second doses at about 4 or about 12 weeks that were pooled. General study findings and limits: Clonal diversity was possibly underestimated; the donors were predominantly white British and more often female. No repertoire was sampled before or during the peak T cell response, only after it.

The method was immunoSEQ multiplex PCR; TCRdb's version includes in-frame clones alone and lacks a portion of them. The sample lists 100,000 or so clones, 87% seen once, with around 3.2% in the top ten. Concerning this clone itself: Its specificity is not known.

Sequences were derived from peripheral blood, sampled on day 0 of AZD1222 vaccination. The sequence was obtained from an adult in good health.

The CDR3 region has the DNA TGTGCCACCAGCAGAGCAGCAACTAATGAAAAACTGTTTTTT. It is translated as CATSRAATNEKLFF. This chain connects TRBV15 to TRBJ1-4, with D unresolved. The CDR3 extends over 14 amino acids. Per the germline V gene, CDR1 is LNHNV and CDR2 is YYDKDF (reference sequence). The germline V and J ends were trimmed by 1 base and 0 bases, with 3 bases remaining between them.